This T cell receptor (beta chain) was captured by sequencing in a study of shared clonotypes between healthy human individuals (TCRdb year 2020). With respect to the entire study: A few men and a couple of women, aged 18 to 49 years, made up the cohort. For each donor, CD4 naive and CD4 memory were each run on three plates, CD8 naive on two plates, and CD8 memory on one plate. To estimate repertoire size and how much clonotypes are shared between individuals, the study performed deep sequencing of blood TCR repertoires from five healthy adults. To increase sequencing depth and limit assay-specific biases, TCR repertoire library preparation and sequencing were carried out by different laboratories using diverse techniques. Per donor, leukapheresis produced somewhere between about 0.85 and 10 billion PBMCs.

Remarks on this clone: No cognate antigen has been identified for it. Base qualities are not recorded, but no much larger clone differs from it by a single base.

Healthy HIV-negative adults with no recently reported acute infections or vaccinations were included as donors. Every donor was a Caucasian adult residing in Nashville, Tennessee, USA. CD4+ T cells were enriched by magnetic negative selection; naive cells were then positively selected on CD45RA, and the negative fraction formed the memory subset. Blood was collected by leukapheresis, and PBMCs were isolated by Ficoll-Histopaque density gradient centrifugation and then cryopreserved in liquid nitrogen vapor phase. Purity and quantity of every magnetically sorted T cell population were checked by analytical flow cytometry. Genomic DNA was isolated from each sorted fraction and quantified by UV absorbance on a Nanodrop 2000c. Results the study describes overall, beyond this receptor: When four donors were compared, the shared fraction of clonotypes was about 5.4% for naive CD4, less than 4% for naive CD8, 2.3% for memory CD4, and less than 0.45% for memory CD8. Clonotypes shared by all four sorted-subset donors showed higher generation probabilities than non-shared clonotypes. Naive subsets generally had larger estimated clonotype richness than memory subsets did. Pairwise subsampling led to the expectation that sequencing depth would affect the degree of clonotype sharing among donors. The genetic and exposure-history diversity represented was limited by the small number of donors. Incomplete sequencing was indicated by rarefaction of sorted-subset datasets, despite the large sequencing depth. Sampling was restricted to blood, and TCR repertoires in tissues likely differ from the TCR repertoires found in blood.

TCR CDR3 regions were amplified from genomic DNA by multiplex PCR using the deep immunoSEQ assay. Extracted genomic DNA from each cell subset was distributed evenly across all wells of several immunoSEQ 96-well plates, and each plate was treated as a replicate. For sorted subsets, about 210 ng of genomic DNA, equivalent to tens of thousands of T cell genomes, went into each replicate PCR. Purified libraries were measured with a Qubit 3.0 fluorometer, size-checked on a Bioanalyzer 2100, and measured again with the KAPA Library Quantification kit. Each immunoSEQ 96-well plate was sequenced on its own single-read 150-cycle Illumina NextSeq 550 flow cell. On the study's bioinformatics: Because the immunoSEQ output held only junctional sequences and lacked quality scores, the filtering could not match the filtering applied to full-length reads. Sequences were annotated with PyIR, a Python wrapper for IgBLAST v1.9, using IMGT germline references to assign V/J genes and CDR3. Reads were removed for weak V/J assignments (E-value above 1e-6), missing CDR3, stop codons, out-of-frame junctions, or ambiguous translated residues. V3J clonotypes were defined as sequences sharing the same inferred V gene, J gene, and CDR3 amino acid sequence. The percentage overlap between two repertoires was calculated by dividing the number of shared unique clonotypes by the size of the smaller repertoire. Richness of each repertoire was evaluated using RTK rarefaction, the Chao1 estimator, and Recon v2.1 estimates of unobserved clonotypes. Generation probabilities were computed with OLGA for all TCRbeta clonotypes obtained by the gDNA method from several donors. TCRdb provides this immuneACCESS table in a form limited to in-frame rearrangements. Some clones are lacking; in checked studies, under half of them reflect an unresolved V gene, and why the rest are absent is not known. Clone size and V and J calls were adopted from that table, with D and trimming inferred from the DNA. The sample table lists some 1.1 million clones, 70% to 80% of them with a count of one. In total, the top ten clones hold 0.89% of the sample.

From the cysteine through the phenylalanine, the CDR3 covers 15 amino acids. CDR3 DNA is the only sequence kept; it has 45 bases, read in frame from the first base. V is cut back by 3 bases and J by 9 bases, with 10 bases in the junction unmatched. The germline V gene specifies SGHTA as CDR1 and FQGNSA as CDR2. The material sequenced was memory CD4+ T cells from PBMCs. Taken with the paper, the label for cell subset or site translates to: CD45RA-negative fraction. The sequence is built from TRBV7-2 and TRBJ2-2; 7 nucleotides in the junction match TRBD2. This clonotype was obtained from a man aged 18 to 29 in good health. Some clones in this sample may be carry-over from other donors' samples. The DNA is as follows: TGTGCCAGCAGCTTCTCCCGGGAGGAATTCCGGGAGCTGTTTTTT. This codes for CASSFSREEFRELFF. Full variable domain (CDR3 extended with the reference TRBV7-2 and TRBJ2-2 proteins): GAGVSQSPSNKVTEKGKDVELRCDPISGHTALYWYRQSLGQGLEFLIYFQGNSAPDKSGLPSDRFSAERTGGSVSTLTIQRTQQEDSAVYLCASSFSREEFRELFFGEGSRLTVL.